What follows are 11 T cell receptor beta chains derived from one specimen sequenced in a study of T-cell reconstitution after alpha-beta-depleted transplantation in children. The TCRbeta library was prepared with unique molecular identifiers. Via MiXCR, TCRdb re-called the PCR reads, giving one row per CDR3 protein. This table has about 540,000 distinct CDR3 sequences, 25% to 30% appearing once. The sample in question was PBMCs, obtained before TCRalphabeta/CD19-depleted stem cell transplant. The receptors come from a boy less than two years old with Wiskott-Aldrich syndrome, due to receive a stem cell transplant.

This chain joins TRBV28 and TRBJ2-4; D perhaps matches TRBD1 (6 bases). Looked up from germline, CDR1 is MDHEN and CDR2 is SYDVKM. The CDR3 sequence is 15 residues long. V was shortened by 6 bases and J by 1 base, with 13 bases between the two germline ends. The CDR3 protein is CASSSQGTAKNIQYF. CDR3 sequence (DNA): TGTGCCAGCAGCTCTCAGGGGACGGCCAAAAACATTCAGTACTTC.

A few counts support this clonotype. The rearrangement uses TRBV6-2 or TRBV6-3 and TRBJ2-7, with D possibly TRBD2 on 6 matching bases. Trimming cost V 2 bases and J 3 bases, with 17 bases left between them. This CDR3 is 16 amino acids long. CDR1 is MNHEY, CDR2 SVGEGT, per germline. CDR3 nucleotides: TGTGCCAGCAGTTACACCCTCACTAGCAGGGTCTACGAGCAGTACTTC. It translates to CASSYTLTSRVYEQYF.

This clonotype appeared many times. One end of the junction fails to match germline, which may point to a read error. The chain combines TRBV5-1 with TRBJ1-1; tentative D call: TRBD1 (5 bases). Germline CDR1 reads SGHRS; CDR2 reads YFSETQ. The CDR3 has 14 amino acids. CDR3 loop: CASSLQGGNTEAFF. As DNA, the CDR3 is TGTGCCAGCAGCCTCCAGGGCGGGAACACTGAAGCTTTCTTT.

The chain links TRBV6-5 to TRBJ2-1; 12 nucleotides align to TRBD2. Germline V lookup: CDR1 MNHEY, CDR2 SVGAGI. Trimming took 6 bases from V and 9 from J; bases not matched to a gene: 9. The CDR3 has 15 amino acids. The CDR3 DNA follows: TGTGCCAGCAGCATTCTAGCGGGAGGGCTTGGTGAGCAGTTCTTC. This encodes CASSILAGGLGEQFF.

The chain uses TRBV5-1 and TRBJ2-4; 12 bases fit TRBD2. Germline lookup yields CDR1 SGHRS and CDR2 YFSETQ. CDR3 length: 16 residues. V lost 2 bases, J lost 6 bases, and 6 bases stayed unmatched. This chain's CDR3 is CASSFASGRAPNIQYF. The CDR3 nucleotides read TGCGCCAGCAGCTTTGCTAGCGGGAGGGCCCCAAACATTCAGTACTTC.

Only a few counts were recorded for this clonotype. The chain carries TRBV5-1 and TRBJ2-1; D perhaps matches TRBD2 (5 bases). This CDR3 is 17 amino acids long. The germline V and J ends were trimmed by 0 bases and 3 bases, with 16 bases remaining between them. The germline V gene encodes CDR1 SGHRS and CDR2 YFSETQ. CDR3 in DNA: TGCGCCAGCAGCTTGGAGTTGCTAGCCTTTAACTACAATGAGCAGTTCTTC. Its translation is CASSLELLAFNYNEQFF.

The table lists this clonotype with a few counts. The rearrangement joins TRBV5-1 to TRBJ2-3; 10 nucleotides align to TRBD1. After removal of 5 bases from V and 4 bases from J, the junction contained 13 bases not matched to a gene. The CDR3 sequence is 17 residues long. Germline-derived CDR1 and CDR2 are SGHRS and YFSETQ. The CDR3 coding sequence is TGCGCCAGCAGTCTGAGGGGACAGGGGAAATTTGCAGATACGCAGTATTTT. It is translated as CASSLRGQGKFADTQYF. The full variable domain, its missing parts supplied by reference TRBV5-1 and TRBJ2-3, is KAGVTQTPRYLIKTRGQQVTLSCSPISGHRSVSWYQQTPGQGLQFLFEYFSETQRNKGNFPGRFSGRQFSNSRSEMNVSTLELGDSALYLCASSLRGQGKFADTQYFGPGTRLTVL.

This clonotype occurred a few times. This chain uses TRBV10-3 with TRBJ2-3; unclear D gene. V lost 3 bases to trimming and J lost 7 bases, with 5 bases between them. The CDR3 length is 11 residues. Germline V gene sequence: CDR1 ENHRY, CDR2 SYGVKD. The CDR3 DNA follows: TGTGCCATCAGTGAACAGCATACGCAGTATTTT. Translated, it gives CAISEQHTQYF.

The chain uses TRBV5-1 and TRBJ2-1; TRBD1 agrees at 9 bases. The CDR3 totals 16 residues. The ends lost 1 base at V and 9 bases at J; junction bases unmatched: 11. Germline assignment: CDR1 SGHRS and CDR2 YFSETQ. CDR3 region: CASSLLLGQGGGEQFF. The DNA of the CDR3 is TGCGCCAGCAGCTTGTTGCTGGGACAGGGAGGCGGTGAGCAGTTCTTC.

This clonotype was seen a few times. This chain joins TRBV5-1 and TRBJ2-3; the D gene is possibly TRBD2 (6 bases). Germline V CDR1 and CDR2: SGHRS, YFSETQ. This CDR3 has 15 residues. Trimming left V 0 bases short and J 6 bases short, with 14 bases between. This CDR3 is CASSLVAVGVDTQYF. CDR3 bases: TGCGCCAGCAGCTTGGTAGCGGTCGGGGTCGATACGCAGTATTTT.

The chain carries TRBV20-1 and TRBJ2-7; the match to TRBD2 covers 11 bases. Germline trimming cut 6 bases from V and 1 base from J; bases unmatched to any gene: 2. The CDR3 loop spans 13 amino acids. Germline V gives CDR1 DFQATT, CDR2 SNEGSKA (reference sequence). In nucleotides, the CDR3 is TGCAGTGCCGGGACTAGCGGATCCTACGAGCAGTACTTC. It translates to CSAGTSGSYEQYF.